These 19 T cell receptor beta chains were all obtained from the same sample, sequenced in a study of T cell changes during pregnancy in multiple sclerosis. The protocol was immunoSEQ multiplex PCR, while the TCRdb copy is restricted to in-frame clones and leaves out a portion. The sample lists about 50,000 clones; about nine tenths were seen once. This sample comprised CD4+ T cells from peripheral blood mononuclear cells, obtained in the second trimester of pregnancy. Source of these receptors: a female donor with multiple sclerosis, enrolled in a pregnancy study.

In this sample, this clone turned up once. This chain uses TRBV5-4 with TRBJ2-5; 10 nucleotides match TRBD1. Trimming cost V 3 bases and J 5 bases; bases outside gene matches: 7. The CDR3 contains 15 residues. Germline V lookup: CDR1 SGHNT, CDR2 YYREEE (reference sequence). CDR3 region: CASSSGTGDKETQYF. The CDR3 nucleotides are TGTGCCAGCAGCTCCGGGACAGGGGATAAGGAGACCCAGTACTTC.

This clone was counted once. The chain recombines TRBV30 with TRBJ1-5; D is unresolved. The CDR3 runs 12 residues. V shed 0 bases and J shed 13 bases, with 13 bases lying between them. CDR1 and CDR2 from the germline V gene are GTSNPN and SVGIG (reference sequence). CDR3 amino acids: CAWSVHPPLQHF. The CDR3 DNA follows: TGTGCCTGGAGTGTACACCCTCCCTTACAGCATTTT.

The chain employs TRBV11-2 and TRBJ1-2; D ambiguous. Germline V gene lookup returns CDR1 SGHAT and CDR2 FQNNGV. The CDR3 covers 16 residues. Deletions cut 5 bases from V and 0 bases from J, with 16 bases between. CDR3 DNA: TGTGCCAGCAGCCTCCCTGGTGCGGTTGCTAACTATGGCTACACCTTC. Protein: CASSLPGAVANYGYTF.

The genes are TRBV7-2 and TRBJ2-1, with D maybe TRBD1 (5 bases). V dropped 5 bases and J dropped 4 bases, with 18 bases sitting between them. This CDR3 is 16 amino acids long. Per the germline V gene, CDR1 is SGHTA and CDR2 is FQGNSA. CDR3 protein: CASSTRTTGPYNEQFF. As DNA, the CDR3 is TGTGCCAGCAGCACGCGGACCACAGGCCCTTACAATGAGCAGTTCTTC.

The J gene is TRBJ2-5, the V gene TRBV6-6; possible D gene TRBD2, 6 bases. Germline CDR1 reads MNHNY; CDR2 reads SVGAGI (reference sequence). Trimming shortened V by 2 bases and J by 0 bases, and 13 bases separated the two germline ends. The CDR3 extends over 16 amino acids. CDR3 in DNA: TGTGCCAGCAGTTACGGTTTGCTAGCGCACCAAGAGACCCAGTACTTC. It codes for CASSYGLLAHQETQYF.

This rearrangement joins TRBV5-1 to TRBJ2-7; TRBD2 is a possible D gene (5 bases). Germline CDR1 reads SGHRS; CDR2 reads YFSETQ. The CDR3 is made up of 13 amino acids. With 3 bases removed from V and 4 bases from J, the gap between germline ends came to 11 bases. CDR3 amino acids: CASSSGNKYEQYF. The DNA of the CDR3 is TGCGCCAGCAGCTCCGGGAACAAATACGAGCAGTACTTC.

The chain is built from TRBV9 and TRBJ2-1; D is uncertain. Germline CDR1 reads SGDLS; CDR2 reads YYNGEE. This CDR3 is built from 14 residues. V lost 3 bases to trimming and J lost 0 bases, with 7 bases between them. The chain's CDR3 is CASSGASSYNEQFF. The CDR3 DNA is TGTGCCAGCAGCGGGGCCAGCTCCTACAATGAGCAGTTCTTC.

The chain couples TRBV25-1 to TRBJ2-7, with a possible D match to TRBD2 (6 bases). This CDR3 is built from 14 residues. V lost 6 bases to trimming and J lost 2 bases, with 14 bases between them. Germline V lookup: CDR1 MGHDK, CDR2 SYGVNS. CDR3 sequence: CASRPRDFTYEQYF. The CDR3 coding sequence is TGTGCCAGCAGGCCTAGGGACTTTACCTACGAGCAGTACTTC.

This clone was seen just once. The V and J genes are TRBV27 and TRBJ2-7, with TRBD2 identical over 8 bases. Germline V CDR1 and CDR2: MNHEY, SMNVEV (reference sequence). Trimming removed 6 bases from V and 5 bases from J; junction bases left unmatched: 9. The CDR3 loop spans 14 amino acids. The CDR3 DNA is TGTGCCAGCAGACCGAAGCGGGAGTCTAACGAGCAGTACTTC. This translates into CASRPKRESNEQYF.

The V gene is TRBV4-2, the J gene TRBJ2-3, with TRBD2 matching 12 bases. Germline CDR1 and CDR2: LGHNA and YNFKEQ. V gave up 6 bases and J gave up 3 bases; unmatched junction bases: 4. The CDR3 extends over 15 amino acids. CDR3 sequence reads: CASRGLAGGTDTQYF. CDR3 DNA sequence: TGTGCCAGCAGAGGGCTAGCGGGGGGGACAGATACGCAGTATTTT.

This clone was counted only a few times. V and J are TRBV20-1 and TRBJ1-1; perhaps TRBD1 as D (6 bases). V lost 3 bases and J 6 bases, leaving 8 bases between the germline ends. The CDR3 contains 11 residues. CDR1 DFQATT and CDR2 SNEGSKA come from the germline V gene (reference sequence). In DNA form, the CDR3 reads TGCAGTGCTAGTGGGGGCTCTGAAGCTTTCTTT. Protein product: CSASGGSEAFF.

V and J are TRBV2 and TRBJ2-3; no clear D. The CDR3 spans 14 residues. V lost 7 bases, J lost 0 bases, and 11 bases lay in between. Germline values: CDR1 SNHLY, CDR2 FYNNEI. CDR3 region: CASNLGSSTDTQYF. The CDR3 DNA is TGTGCCAGCAACCTAGGTTCTAGCACAGATACGCAGTATTTT.

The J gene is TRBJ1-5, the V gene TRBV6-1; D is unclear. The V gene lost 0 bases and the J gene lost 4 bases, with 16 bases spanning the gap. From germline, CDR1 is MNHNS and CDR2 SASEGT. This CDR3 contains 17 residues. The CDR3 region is CASSEALDGKWNQPQHF. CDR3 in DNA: TGTGCCAGCAGTGAAGCCCTTGACGGGAAGTGGAATCAGCCCCAGCATTTT.

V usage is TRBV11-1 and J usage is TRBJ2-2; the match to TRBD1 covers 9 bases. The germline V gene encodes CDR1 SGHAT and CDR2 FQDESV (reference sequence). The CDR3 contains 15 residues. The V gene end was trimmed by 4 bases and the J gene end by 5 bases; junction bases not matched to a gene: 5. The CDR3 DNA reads TGTGCCAGCAGCTGGGACAGGGTATGGACCGGGGAGCTGTTTTTT. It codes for CASSWDRVWTGELFF.

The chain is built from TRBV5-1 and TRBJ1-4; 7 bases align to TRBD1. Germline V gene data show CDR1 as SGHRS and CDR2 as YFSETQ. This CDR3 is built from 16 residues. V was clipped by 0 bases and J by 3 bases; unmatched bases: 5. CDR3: CASSLAPGTANEKLFF. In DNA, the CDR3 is TGCGCCAGCAGCTTGGCCCCTGGGACAGCTAATGAAAAACTGTTTTTT.

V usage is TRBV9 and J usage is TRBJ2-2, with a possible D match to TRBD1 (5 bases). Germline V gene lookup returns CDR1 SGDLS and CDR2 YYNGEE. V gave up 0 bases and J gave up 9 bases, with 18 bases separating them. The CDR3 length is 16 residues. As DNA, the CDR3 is TGTGCCAGCAGCGTAGGGACAAGGGCGGCCGTCTGGGAGCTGTTTTTT. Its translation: CASSVGTRAAVWELFF.

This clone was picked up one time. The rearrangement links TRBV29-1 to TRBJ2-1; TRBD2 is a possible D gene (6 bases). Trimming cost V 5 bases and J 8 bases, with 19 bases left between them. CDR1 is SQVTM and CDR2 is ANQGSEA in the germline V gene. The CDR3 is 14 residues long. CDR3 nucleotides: TGCAGCGTTACACTAGGAACGGGCGGGGATGAGCAGTTCTTC. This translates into CSVTLGTGGDEQFF.

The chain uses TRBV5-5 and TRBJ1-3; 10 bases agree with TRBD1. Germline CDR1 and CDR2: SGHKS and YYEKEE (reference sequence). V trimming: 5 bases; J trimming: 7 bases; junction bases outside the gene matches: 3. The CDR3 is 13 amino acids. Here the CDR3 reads CASRRTGGNTIYF. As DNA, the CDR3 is TGTGCCAGCAGGCGGACAGGGGGGAACACCATATATTTT.

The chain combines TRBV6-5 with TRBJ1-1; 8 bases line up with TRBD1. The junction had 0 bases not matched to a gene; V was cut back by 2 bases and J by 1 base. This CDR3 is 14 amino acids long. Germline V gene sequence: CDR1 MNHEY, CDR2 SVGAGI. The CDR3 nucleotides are TGTGCCAGCAGTTACCAGGGGGCGAACACTGAAGCTTTCTTT. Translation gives CASSYQGANTEAFF.